This record covers a single T cell receptor beta chain. RNA, at about 0.45 to 1 ug, was reverse transcribed with random hexamers. TCRdb analysed the immunoSEQ multiplex PCR reads with MiXCR anew, one entry per CDR3 protein. Of a few hundred thousand distinct CDR3 sequences in the sample, around 93% were seen once. Germline CDR1 and CDR2: SGHVS and FQNEAQ. V dropped 5 bases and J dropped 6; count of bases not matched to a gene: 7. The CDR3 contains 14 residues. The data were obtained in a study of CD8 T cells in Susac syndrome. Sequenced sample: CD4+ T cells from PBMCs. The rearrangement uses TRBV7-8 and TRBJ2-3, with 8 bases matching TRBD1. The clonotype comes from a human donor with multiple sclerosis. The CDR3 spells CASSQGAIRDTQYF. The CDR3 coding sequence is TGTGCCAGCAGCCAGGGGGCCATCCGCGATACGCAGTATTTT.